Sequencing of this T cell receptor (beta chain) was carried out in a study of blood T cells in healthy people across ages. A second roughly 6 to 12 cycle PCR used barcoded and J-beta primers. Each CDR3 protein gets one entry after TCRdb re-called the 5' RACE reads with MiXCR. In the table there are 1.5 million to 2 million distinct CDR3 sequences, 30% to 40% of which are singletons. This clonotype was detected ten times or more. This CDR3 has 11 amino acids. The V end lost 6 bases, the J end lost 2 bases, and 3 bases lay between the germline ends. Per sample, at least 5 micrograms of total RNA were extracted.

The genes are TRBV12-3 or TRBV12-4 and TRBJ2-3; D gene ambiguous. Sequenced: blood. The clonotype comes from a human donor in good health. The CDR3 bases are TGTGCCAGCAGCTTCACAGATACGCAGTATTTT. The encoded protein is CASSFTDTQYF.